The clone carrying this T cell receptor (beta chain) was observed a handful of times. There are 15 residues in the CDR3. V lost 4 bases, J lost 2 bases, and 15 bases lay in between. Germline CDR1 and CDR2: SGHRS and YFSETQ. PBMCs stemmed from 8.5 to 10 ml fresh peripheral blood. This sample was taken from a study of T cells in Graves' hyperthyroidism and ophthalmopathy. Study-wide context: Peripheral blood was drawn at first diagnosis, prior to all treatment.

What was amplified from RNA transcripts were TCR beta CDR3 regions. Primed by the HTBI set, a first-round RT-PCR was run on the TCR CDR3. TCRdb reprocessed the multiplex PCR reads via MiXCR and lists one record per CDR3 protein. Altogether roughly 600,000 distinct CDR3 sequences are present, around 15% being singletons, with the ten largest covering 9.5% to 15%. The source material was blood. This TCR derives from a woman aged 45-65 years with Graves' ophthalmopathy. This chain uses TRBV5-1 with TRBJ2-5; D possibly uses TRBD1 or TRBD2 (6 bases each). The CDR3 DNA reads as TGCGCCAGCAGCCCGCAGGGGACTTTACAAGAGACCCAGTACTTC. This encodes CASSPQGTLQETQYF.